This T cell receptor beta chain was sequenced in a study of cytomegalovirus exposure and HLA in healthy donors (dated 2017 in TCRdb). Broadly, across the study: An earlier analysis of approximately 640 of the donors reported approximately 300 Gb of sequence data and around 120 million unique TCR beta sequences from some 180 million T cells. The number of typed donors differed by locus: 629-630 for A, B, C, DRB1 and DQB1; some 540 for DQA1; 600 to 610 for DPA1; and some 450 for DPB1. Roughly 300 gigabases of sequencing data and approximately 91 million unique TCR sequences made up an early release that covered several hundred HLA-typed donors. Besides the first cohort of 666 subjects, a separate validation cohort made up of about 120 different subjects was used. A later genetic analysis used genome-wide SNP genotypes for about 65% of the roughly 700 donors, treating that subset as a discovery cohort. Among 300 to 450 genotyped donors of the cohort, an average of about 240,000 unique TCR beta nucleotide sequences were sequenced per donor, around a sixth of them non-productive. Several DR-DQ haplotypes were handled as single units for association and clustering, since linkage in the cohort was strong. All discovery cohort repertoires had been generated using a single sequencing platform. Among the roughly 400 genotyped donors, approximately 82% belonged to the genetic ancestry cluster associated with self-reported Caucasian donors. To decide whether each TCR beta V gene segment behaved as functional or pseudogenic, an earlier analysis of some 580 of the donors relied on high-throughput TCR beta sequencing. In a later analysis, previously published TCR beta repertoires from about 670 donors were re-analyzed and high-resolution HLA genotyping was added so that TCR occurrence patterns could be studied. Rather than using new phenotypic data, the later analysis identified candidate immune exposures from TCR beta sequences and from how often those sequences occurred across donors. The study profiled the T cell repertoires of under 850 subjects by immunosequencing and related them to cytomegalovirus serostatus. The aim of the study was to test whether cataloging public T cell receptors could identify signatures of past pathogen exposure. Alongside the repertoire data, information on donor age, sex, ethnicity and CMV serostatus was compiled. Class I and class II HLA loci were covered by the typing at four-digit resolution. The study combined high-throughput TCR immunosequencing, statistical association of individual TCRs with disease status, and machine learning to predict cytomegalovirus infection status. Points the paper makes about the study in general: The authors suggested that the approach could potentially be extended to other disease states and immunological phenotypes. In a later analysis, HLA-associated TCR beta chains showed more clonal expansion and lower generation probabilities than non-associated chains that were equally common. A cluster of highly shared sequence variants was judged likely to be a technical artifact of the sequencing pipeline. Broadly in line with IMGT annotations, most TCR beta V segments showed up in productive rearrangements about 87% or about 30% of the time in an earlier analysis of around 600 of the donors. At a false discovery rate of 0.05, a later analysis linked about 16,000 TCR beta sequences to specific HLA alleles. Linkage disequilibrium might explain the correlated functional status among segregating V segments, but an unknown experimental factor could not be ruled out. A total of about 150 TCR beta chains were listed by the study as associated with cytomegalovirus. Across donors, most TCR sequences were observed very rarely, whereas some public TCRs were present in many individuals. Cytomegalovirus status was reported to be diagnosed by the classifier with high specificity and sensitivity in both the original and validation cohorts. The presence/absence analyses assumed that sequencing depth was roughly uniform across donors, and that assumption may not be true. Several of the top co-occurrence clusters appeared to be linked to parvovirus B19, influenza, CMV and Epstein-Barr virus, according to a later analysis. The earlier analysis of 587 of the donors excluded some 15 rarely observed V segments, including chromosome 9 orphons, because counts were too low. Only TCR beta chains were sequenced in this cohort, and the absence of alpha or paired-chain data limited detectable features. In vitro tests confirmed that a few of the cytomegalovirus-associated TCR beta chains recognize cytomegalovirus antigens. According to a later analysis, most CMV-associated TCR beta chains appeared to be HLA-restricted, and the HLA associations seemed to be driven largely by CMV exposure. The 87-base-pair reads could not distinguish some IMGT-functional V segments, including TRBV6-2 and TRBV6-3, so those segments were excluded. Immune exposure information for the cohort was limited to CMV serostatus. In a later genetic analysis, fewer N-insertions in productive TCRs were reported among donors in an Asian-associated ancestry cluster than the roughly 700-donor mean. Because HLA typing was unavailable for some donors at each locus, only the typed subset was used in association tests. Strong co-occurrence of HLA alleles, especially DR and DQ, made assigning TCR associations to individual alleles difficult. In a later analysis, the rate of TCR association differed among HLA loci, with DRB1 alleles having the most associated TCRs and HLA-C alleles having the fewest. An association between a missense DCLRE1C variant and V-gene and J-gene trimming of TCR beta chains was found in a later genetic analysis and replicated in an independent cohort. A further reported finding was that TCR beta sequences accurately predicted the HLA-A and HLA-B alleles for most subjects in the first cohort.

In total, 500 to 700 healthy bone marrow donors made up the cohort. At the time of sampling, every cohort member was nominally healthy, though immune exposures that went unrecorded were likely present. The donor tested CMV seronegative and was one of the 352 seronegative cohort members. A peripheral blood sample was collected from each donor, and TCR beta sequencing was performed on peripheral blood mononuclear cells. The Qiagen DNeasy Blood Extraction Kit was used to extract genomic DNA from the blood cell samples. The library was made by the immunoSEQ multiplex PCR assay. For the multiplex PCR, a mixture combining 60 forward primers for TCR Vbeta segments and 13 reverse primers for TCR Jbeta segments was used. The CDR3 region of rearranged TCR beta genes was amplified from genomic DNA with a multiplex PCR assay. The amplified TCR beta libraries were sequenced on the Illumina HiSeq System as 87-base-pair reads. The authors' pipeline ran thus. In a later analysis, roughly 80 million unique TCR beta chains were counted across the approximately 640 repertoires, and around 10 million of these chains were shared by at least two donors. Raw reads were error-corrected and collapsed into unique sequences by a nearest-neighbor algorithm in which closely related sequences were merged to remove PCR and sequencing errors. To assign V, D and J gene segments, CDR3 sequences were aligned to IMGT reference sequences. For a sequence to be retained, at least a six-nucleotide match to both a V gene segment and a J gene segment was required. A rearrangement was called productive if the CDR3 had no stop codons and remained in frame with V and J, and every other rearrangement was called non-productive. Following IMGT convention, CDR3 was defined as the stretch from the second conserved V-encoded cysteine to the conserved J-encoded phenylalanine. The earlier analysis of approximately 590 of the donors excluded any sequence lacking an unambiguous match to a single V gene segment. In an earlier analysis of 500 to 750 of the donors, V segments were called functional above 56.7% productive rearrangements and were called segregating when the between-donor standard deviation exceeded 5%. A statistical classification framework was developed to diagnose cytomegalovirus status using the catalog of TCR beta chain sequences. In a later analysis, V and J genes were assigned by comparing TCR nucleotide sequences against IMGT/GENE-DB human TR gene sequences. Using the TCRdist pipeline, a later analysis assigned CDR3 sequences along with most-parsimonious VDJ recombination scenarios. In a later analysis, each TCR beta chain was defined by its CDR3 amino acid sequence together with its V-gene family, and reads lacking a unique V-gene family were excluded. A later analysis removed roughly 590 highly shared, low-generation-probability nucleotide sequences to deal with suspected cross-contamination and a sequencing artifact. For each public chain, a later analysis derived a clonal expansion index from normalized ranks of inferred template counts within each repertoire. In a later analysis, generation probabilities were computed using a VDJ recombination model fitted to out-of-frame rearrangements, and the results were checked against IGoR. Hypergeometric tests were used in a later analysis to score TCR-TCR, TCR-HLA and TCR-CMV co-occurrence, with a repertoire-size bias correction applied to the TCR pairs. To estimate false discovery rates, a later analysis permuted the HLA or CMV assignments 20 times. In a later analysis, co-occurring TCRs were grouped with DBSCAN, and TCRdist sequence similarity was added when clustering was performed within HLA-allele-positive subsets. For co-occurrence clustering, repertoires with fewer than 30,000 or more than 120,000 public chains were excluded, along with a handful of repertoires with anomalous nucleotide sharing. In TCRdb, the immuneACCESS table is reduced to in-frame sequences with V and J assigned. These tables do not hold every clone; where another copy was compared, an unresolved V gene accounts for under half, and the others remain unexplained. The V and J calls and clone size come from that table; D and trimming were worked out from the DNA. The table for this sample lists 100,000 to 150,000 clones; roughly 80% of them were counted only once. Of the sample, roughly 1.2% is held by the ten largest clones.

Reading the germline V gene gives CDR1 SGHRS and CDR2 YFSETQ. Trimming accounts for 1 base at V and 6 bases at J, while the number of junction bases matched to no gene is 5. The CDR3, cysteine through phenylalanine, is 14 amino acids long. The CDR3 DNA has 42 bases and is translated from base 1. This clone has a single count. No cognate antigen has been identified for it. No much larger clonotype is one base removed from it; base qualities were not supplied. The chain was built from TRBV5-1 and TRBJ2-7; 9 junctional bases match TRBD1. The clonotype was recovered from a boy between 10 and 17 years old in good health and CMV-seronegative. Specimen: PBMCs. The bases are TGCGCCAGCAGCTTGCGACAGGGGGATCGCGAGCAGTACTTC. It codes for CASSLRQGDREQYF.